This TCR beta chain was recorded in a study of T cell responses to AZD1222 COVID-19 vaccine. Study-wide results and limits: Researchers report vaccine-associated CD4 TCRs spanning spike, with dominance at 160-218 and 743-854. The number of AZD1222 recipients seropositive at baseline was only five or six.

As for this clone: Its target is not known.

Libraries were prepared by immunoSEQ multiplex PCR; TCRdb keeps only in-frame clonotypes and omits some of them. The profile covers some 99,000 clones, with roughly 90% appearing a single time and approximately 15% taken by the ten largest. This CDR3 region has 14 residues. From germline, CDR1 is LGHDT and CDR2 YNNKEL (reference sequence). V gave up 1 base and J gave up 2 bases, with 8 bases separating them. The input for sequencing was peripheral blood, taken 28 days after the second AZD1222 dose. This clonotype was sampled from an adult who received the AZD1222 COVID-19 vaccine. The chain combines TRBV3-1 (or the pseudogene TRBV3-2) with TRBJ1-1; no definite D call. CDR3 bases: TGTGCCAGCAGCCAAGCGGCGGTAAACACTGAAGCTTTCTTT. This encodes CASSQAAVNTEAFF.